This T cell receptor (beta chain) was documented in a study of siplizumab effects on memory and regulatory T cells. General study points: Unstimulated subsets accounted for the mapping of only a minor share of the clones that were alloreactive.

TCRdb's copy holds only in-frame clones and misses some; the assay was immunoSEQ multiplex PCR. The sample lists about 50,000 clones, about 98% occurring once. In the case of this clone: Its target is unknown.

The germline CDR1 and CDR2 sequences are LGHNA and YSLEER. The ends lost 1 base at V and 4 bases at J; junction bases unmatched: 2. This CDR3 is 15 amino acids long. The sequence was obtained from a human donor in good health. The sequenced sample was naive CD8+ T cells sorted from blood. The chain employs TRBV4-3 and TRBJ2-5; 11 nucleotides line up with TRBD1. The CDR3: CASSQGDRGSETQYF. The CDR3 bases are TGCGCCAGCAGCCAAGGGGACAGGGGGTCAGAGACCCAGTACTTC.